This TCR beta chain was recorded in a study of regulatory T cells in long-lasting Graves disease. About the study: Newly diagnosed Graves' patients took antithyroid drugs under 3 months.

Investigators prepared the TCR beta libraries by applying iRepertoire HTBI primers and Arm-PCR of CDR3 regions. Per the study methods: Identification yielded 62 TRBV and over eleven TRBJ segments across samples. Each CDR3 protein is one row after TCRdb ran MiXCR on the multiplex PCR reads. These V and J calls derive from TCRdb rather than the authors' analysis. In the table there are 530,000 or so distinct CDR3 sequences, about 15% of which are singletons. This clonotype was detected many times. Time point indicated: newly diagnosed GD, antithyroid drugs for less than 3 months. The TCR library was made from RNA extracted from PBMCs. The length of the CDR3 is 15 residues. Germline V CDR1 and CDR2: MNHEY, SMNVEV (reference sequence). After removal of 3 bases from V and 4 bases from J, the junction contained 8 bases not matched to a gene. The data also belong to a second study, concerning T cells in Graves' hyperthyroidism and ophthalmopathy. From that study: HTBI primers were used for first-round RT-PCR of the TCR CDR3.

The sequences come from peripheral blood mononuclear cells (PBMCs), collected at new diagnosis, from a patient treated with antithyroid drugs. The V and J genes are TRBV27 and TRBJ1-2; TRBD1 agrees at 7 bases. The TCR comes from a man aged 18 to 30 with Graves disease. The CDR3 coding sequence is TGTGCCAGCAGTTTCCTCACAGGGGATTTCTATGGCTACACCTTC. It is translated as CASSFLTGDFYGYTF.